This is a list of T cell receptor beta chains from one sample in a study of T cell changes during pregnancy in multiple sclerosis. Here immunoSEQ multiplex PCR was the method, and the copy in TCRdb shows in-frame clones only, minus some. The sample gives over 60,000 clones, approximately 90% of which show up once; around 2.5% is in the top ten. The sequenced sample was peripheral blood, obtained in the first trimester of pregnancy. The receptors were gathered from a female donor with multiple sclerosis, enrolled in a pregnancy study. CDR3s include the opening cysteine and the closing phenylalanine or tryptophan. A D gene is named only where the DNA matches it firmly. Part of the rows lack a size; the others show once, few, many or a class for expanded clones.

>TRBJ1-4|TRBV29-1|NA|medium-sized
TGCAGCGTTGAAGCCCCTGATGAGGCAGGGCGTTTCTTTTTT
CSVEAPDEAGRFFF
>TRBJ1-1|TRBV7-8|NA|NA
TGTGCCAGCAGCTTGTTTACAGAATTATCTGAAGCTTTCTTT
CASSLFTELSEAFF
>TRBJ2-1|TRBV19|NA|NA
TGTGCCAGTAGTATAGCCCATGGGGGACAAATCTACAATGAGCAGTTCTTC
CASSIAHGGQIYNEQFF
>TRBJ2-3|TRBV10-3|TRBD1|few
TGTGCCATCAGTGAGGGACAGGGCCTCACAGATACGCAGTATTTT
CAISEGQGLTDTQYF
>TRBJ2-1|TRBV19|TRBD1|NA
TGTGCCAGTAAAACAGGGGGCGGTGCACTTGAGCAGTTCTTC
CASKTGGGALEQFF
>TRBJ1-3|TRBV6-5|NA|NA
TGTGCCAGCAGTGAGACAAGAGGAAACACCATATATTTT
CASSETRGNTIYF
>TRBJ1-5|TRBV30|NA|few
TGTGCCTGGAGTGTACGGGACAATCAGCCCCAGCATTTT
CAWSVRDNQPQHF
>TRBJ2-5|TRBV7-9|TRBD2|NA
TGTGCCAGCAGCTTAGGTGGTAGCGGGGGGCGAATTCAGTCGGAGACCCAGTACTTC
CASSLGGSGGRIQSETQYF
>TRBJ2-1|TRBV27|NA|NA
TGTGCCAGCAGTCTAAAGGGGTACTCCTACAATGAGCAGTTCTTC
CASSLKGYSYNEQFF
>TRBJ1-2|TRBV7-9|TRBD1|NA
TGTGCCAGCAGCCGGATAGTTACAGGGGAAGGCTACACCTTC
CASSRIVTGEGYTF
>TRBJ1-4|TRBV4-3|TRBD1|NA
TGCGCCAGCAGCCAAGAGTGGTGGCAGGGGGCGTATGAAAAACTGTTTTTT
CASSQEWWQGAYEKLFF
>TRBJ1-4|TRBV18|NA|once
TGTGCCAGCTCACCACATCCGGGGGGGGATGAAAAACTGTTTTTT
CASSPHPGGDEKLFF
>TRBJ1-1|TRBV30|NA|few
TGTGCCTGGAGTGTAAGCGGGGGCACTGAAGCTTTCTTT
CAWSVSGGTEAFF
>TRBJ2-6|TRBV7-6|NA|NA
TGTGCCAGCAGCTTAGCCCTAGTCTCTGGGGCCAACGTCCTGACTTTC
CASSLALVSGANVLTF
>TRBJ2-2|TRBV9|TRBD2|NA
TGTGCCAGCAGCTCCCCGGAGCGGGGGGGTGGAACCGGGGAGCTGTTTTTT
CASSSPERGGGTGELFF
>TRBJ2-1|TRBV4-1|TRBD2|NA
TGCGCCAGCAGCCAAGATACACCCCTAGGGCTAGCGGGGTACAATGAGCAGTTCTTC
CASSQDTPLGLAGYNEQFF
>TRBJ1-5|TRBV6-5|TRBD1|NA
TGTGCCAGCAGTAGCACAGGGGGCTGGCAGCCCCAGCATTTT
CASSSTGGWQPQHF
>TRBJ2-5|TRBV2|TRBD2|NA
TGTGCCAGCAGCTTAGGGGGACTAGCGAATCAAGAGACCCAGTACTTC
CASSLGGLANQETQYF
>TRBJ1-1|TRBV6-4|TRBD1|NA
TGTGCCAGCAGGGCTGGACAGGGAATGAACACTGAAGCTTTCTTT
CASRAGQGMNTEAFF
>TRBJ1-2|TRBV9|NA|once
TGTGCCAGCAGCGTTGGAGGGAGATTGAGTTATGGCTACACCTTC
CASSVGGRLSYGYTF
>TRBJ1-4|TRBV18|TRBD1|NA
TGTGCCAGCTCACCACTTCTCGGACAGGGTCAAAATGAAAAACTGTTTTTT
CASSPLLGQGQNEKLFF
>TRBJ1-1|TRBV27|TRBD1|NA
TGTGCCTCTTCGGGACAGGAGAACACTGAAGCTTTCTTT
CASSGQENTEAFF
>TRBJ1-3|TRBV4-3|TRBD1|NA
TGCGCCAGCAGCCAAGAGGGACAGGGGAGTCCGGGAAACACCATATATTTT
CASSQEGQGSPGNTIYF
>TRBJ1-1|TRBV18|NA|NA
TGTGCCAGCTCACCACCAGCGGGAGTGAACACTGAAGCTTTCTTT
CASSPPAGVNTEAFF
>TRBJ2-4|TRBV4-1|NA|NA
TGCGCCAGCAGCCAAGTAGGGGCCGACTTGGGGAACATTCAGTACTTC
CASSQVGADLGNIQYF
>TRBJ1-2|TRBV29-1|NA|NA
TGCAGCGTTTCCCAGACAGTTAACTATGGCTACACCTTC
CSVSQTVNYGYTF
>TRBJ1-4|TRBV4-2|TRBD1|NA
TGTGCCAGCAGCCCCCCTGACAGGGCAACTAATGAAAAACTGTTTTTT
CASSPPDRATNEKLFF
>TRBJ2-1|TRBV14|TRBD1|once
TGTGCCAGCAGCCAAAGGGGGCCATCCTACAATGAGCAGTTCTTC
CASSQRGPSYNEQFF
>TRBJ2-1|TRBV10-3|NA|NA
TGTGCCATCCGGGATTTGGAAAAGCAGTTCTTC
CAIRDLEKQFF
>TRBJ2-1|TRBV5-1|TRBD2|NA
TGCGCCAGCAGCTCACTAGCGGGAGATATCAATGAGCAGTTCTTC
CASSSLAGDINEQFF
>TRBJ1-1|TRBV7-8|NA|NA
TGTGCCAGCAGCCCAAGGCAGGGGTCTGAAGCTTTCTTT
CASSPRQGSEAFF
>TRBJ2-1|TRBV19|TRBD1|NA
TGTGCCAGTAGTCCCCCACAGGGGAACGGGCTGATGAATGAGCAGTTCTTC
CASSPPQGNGLMNEQFF
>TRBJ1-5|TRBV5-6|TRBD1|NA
TGTGCCAGCAGCTTGAGGACAGGGGTTAGCAATCAGCCCCAGCATTTT
CASSLRTGVSNQPQHF
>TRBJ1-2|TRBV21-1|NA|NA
TGTGCCAGCAGCAAACTAGGTGGGGAGATTTGGGGCTACACCTTC
CASSKLGGEIWGYTF
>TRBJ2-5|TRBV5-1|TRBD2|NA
TGCGCCAGCAGCTGGGCGGGAGGAAAAGAGACCCAGTACTTC
CASSWAGGKETQYF
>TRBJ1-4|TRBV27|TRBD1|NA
TGTGCCAGCAGTCCCGGACAGGGCCTCGGAAAACTGTTTTTT
CASSPGQGLGKLFF
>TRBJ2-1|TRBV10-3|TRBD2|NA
TGTGCCATCAGGATGGGACTAGCGGTCGACAATGAGCAGTTCTTC
CAIRMGLAVDNEQFF
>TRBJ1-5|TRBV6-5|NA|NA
TGTGCCAGCAGACGAACCCCACAGGGCAATCAGCCCCAGCATTTT
CASRRTPQGNQPQHF
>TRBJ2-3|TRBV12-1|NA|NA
TGTGCCAGCAGCCTCCGCCACGGGACAGCTGGTCAAAGCACAGATACGCAGTATTTT
CASSLRHGTAGQSTDTQYF
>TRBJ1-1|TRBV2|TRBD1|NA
TGTGCCATCGCACAGGGGGCCACTGAAGCTTTCTTT
CAIAQGATEAFF
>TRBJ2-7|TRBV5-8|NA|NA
TGTGCCAGCTTCGGAGAGTACGAGCAGTACTTC
CASFGEYEQYF
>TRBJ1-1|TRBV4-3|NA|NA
TGCGCCAGCAGCCAAGATCGGAGGGCAGGGTTCGGTGAAGCTTTCTTT
CASSQDRRAGFGEAFF
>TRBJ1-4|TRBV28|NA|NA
TGTGCCAGCAGTCCCCGGACAGTCCCCACGAATGAAAAACTGTTTTTT
CASSPRTVPTNEKLFF